The clone carrying this TCR beta chain was counted only a few times. This sample stems from a study of blood T cell repertoires in COVID-19. Method: immunoSEQ multiplex PCR; TCRdb's copy keeps in-frame clones and lacks some. This sample has 300,000 to 350,000 clones, with roughly 90% found just once. V was clipped by 4 bases and J by 7 bases; unmatched bases: 16. CDR1 is ENHRY and CDR2 is SYGVKD in the germline V gene. CDR3 length: 18 residues. Each exposed participant met a COVID-19 case in the 2 weeks preceding study entry. This TCR came from a woman aged 25-40 years who had been exposed to COVID-19. The J gene is TRBJ2-1, the V gene TRBV10-3; 10 bases match TRBD2. The sample consisted of PBMCs or T cells enriched from blood (not recorded which). CDR3 DNA: TGTGCCATCAGTGGCGGAACTGGAGCGGGAGGGCCCGGAAATGAGCAGTTCTTC. Translated, it gives CAISGGTGAGGPGNEQFF.